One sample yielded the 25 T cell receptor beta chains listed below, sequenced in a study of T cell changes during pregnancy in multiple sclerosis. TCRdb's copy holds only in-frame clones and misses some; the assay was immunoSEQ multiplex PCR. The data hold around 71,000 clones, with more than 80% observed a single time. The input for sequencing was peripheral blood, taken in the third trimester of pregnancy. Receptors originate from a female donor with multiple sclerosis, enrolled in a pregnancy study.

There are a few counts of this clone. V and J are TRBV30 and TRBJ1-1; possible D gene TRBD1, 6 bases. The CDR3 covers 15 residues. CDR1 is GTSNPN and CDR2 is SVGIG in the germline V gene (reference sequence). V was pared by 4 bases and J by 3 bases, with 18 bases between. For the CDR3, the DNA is TGTGCCTGGATCCGAACAGGGCTCGCGGACACTGAAGCTTTCTTT. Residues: CAWIRTGLADTEAFF. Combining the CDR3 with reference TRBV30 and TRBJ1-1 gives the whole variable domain SQTIHQWPATLVQPVGSPLSLECTVEGTSNPNLYWYRQAAGRGLQLLFYSVGIGQISSEVPQNLSASRPQDRQFILSSKKLLLSDSGFYLCAWIRTGLADTEAFFGQGTRLTVV.

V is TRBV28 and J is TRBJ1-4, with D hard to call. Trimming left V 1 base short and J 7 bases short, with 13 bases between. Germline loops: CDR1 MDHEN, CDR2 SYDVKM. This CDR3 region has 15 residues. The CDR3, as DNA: TGTGCCAGCAGTTTATTCAGAACAACGGGTGAAAAACTGTTTTTT. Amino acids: CASSLFRTTGEKLFF.

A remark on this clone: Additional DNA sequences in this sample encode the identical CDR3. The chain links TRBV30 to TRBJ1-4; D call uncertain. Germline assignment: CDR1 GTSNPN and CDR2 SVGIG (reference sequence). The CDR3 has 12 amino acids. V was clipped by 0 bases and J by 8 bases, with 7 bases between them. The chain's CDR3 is CAWSVLREKLFF. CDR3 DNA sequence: TGTGCCTGGAGTGTACTAAGGGAAAAACTGTTTTTT.

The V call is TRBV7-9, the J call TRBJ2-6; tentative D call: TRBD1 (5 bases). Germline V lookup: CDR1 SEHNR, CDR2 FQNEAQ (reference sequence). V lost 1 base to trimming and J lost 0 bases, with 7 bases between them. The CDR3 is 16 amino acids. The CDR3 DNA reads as TGTGCCAGCAGCTTAGGCCAGGGCTCTGGGGCCAACGTCCTGACTTTC. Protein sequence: CASSLGQGSGANVLTF.

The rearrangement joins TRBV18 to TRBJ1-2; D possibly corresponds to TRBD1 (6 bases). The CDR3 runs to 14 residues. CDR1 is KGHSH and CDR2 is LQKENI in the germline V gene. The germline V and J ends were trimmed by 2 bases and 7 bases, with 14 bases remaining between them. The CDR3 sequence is CASSPNRETGGYTF. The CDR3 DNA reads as TGTGCCAGCTCACCAAACAGGGAGACGGGTGGCTACACCTTC. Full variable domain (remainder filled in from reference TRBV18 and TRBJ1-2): NAGVMQNPRHLVRRRGQEARLRCSPMKGHSHVYWYRQLPEEGLKFMVYLQKENIIDESGMPKERFSAEFPKEGPSILRIQQVVRGDSAAYFCASSPNRETGGYTFGSGTRLTVV.

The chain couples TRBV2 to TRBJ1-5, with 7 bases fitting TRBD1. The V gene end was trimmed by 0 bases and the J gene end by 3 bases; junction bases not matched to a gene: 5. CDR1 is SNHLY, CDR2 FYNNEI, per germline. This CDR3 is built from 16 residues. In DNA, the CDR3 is TGTGCCAGCAGTGAAGCGGTGAGGGGGCTCAATCAGCCCCAGCATTTT. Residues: CASSEAVRGLNQPQHF. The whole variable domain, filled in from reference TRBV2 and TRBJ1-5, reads EPEVTQTPSHQVTQMGQEVILRCVPISNHLYFYWYRQILGQKVEFLVSFYNNEISEKSEIFDDQFSVERPDGSNFTLKIRSTKLEDSAMYFCASSEAVRGLNQPQHFGDGTRLSIL.

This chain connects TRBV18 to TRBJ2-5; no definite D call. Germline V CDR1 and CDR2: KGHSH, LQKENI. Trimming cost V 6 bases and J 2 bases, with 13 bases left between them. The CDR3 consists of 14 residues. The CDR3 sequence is CASSSYFPQETQYF. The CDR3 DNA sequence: TGTGCCAGCTCTTCTTATTTCCCGCAAGAGACCCAGTACTTC.

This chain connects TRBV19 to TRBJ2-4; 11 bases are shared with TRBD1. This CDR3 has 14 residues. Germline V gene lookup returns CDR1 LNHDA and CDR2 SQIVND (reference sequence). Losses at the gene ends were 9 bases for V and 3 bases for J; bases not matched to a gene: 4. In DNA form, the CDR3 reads TGTGCCAGCGGGACAGGGGGAGTCAAAAACATTCAGTACTTC. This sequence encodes CASGTGGVKNIQYF.

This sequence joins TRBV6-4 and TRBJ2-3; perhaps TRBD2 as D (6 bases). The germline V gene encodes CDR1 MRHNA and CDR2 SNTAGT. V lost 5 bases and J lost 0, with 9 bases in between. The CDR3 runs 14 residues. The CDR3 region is CASSSGPSTDTQYF. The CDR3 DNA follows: TGTGCCAGCAGTAGCGGGCCTAGCACAGATACGCAGTATTTT.

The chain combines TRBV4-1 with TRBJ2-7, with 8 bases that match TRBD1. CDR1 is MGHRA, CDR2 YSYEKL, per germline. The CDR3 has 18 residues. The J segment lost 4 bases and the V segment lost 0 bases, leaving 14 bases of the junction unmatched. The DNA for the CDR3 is TGCGCCAGCAGCCAAGAATCGTTTTTAAGGGACAGGCCGTACGAGCAGTACTTC. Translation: CASSQESFLRDRPYEQYF.

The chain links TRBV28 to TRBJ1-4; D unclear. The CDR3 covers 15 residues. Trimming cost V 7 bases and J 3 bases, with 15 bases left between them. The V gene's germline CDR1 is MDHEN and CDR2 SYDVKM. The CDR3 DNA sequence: TGTGCCAGCAAAAATGGCGGCGATCCTAATGAAAAACTGTTTTTT. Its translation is CASKNGGDPNEKLFF. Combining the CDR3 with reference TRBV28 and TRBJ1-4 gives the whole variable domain DVKVTQSSRYLVKRTGEKVFLECVQDMDHENMFWYRQDPGLGLRLIYFSYDVKMKEKGDIPEGYSVSREKKERFSLILESASTNQTSMYLCASKNGGDPNEKLFFGSGTQLSVL.

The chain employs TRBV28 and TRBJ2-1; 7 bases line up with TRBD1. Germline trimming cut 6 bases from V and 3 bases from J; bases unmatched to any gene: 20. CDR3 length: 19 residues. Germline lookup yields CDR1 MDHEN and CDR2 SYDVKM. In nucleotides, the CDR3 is TGTGCCAGCAGCAGAAATAGACGACAGGGAAGGGGTTACTACAATGAGCAGTTCTTC. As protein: CASSRNRRQGRGYYNEQFF. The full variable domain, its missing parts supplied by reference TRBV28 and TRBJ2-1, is DVKVTQSSRYLVKRTGEKVFLECVQDMDHENMFWYRQDPGLGLRLIYFSYDVKMKEKGDIPEGYSVSREKKERFSLILESASTNQTSMYLCASSRNRRQGRGYYNEQFFGPGTRLTVL.

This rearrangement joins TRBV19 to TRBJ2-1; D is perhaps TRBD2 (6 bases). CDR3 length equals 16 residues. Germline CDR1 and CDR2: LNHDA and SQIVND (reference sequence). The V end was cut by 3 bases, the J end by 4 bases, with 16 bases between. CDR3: CASSMGSGVVYNEQFF. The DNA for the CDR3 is TGTGCCAGTAGTATGGGGTCGGGAGTGGTTTACAATGAGCAGTTCTTC.

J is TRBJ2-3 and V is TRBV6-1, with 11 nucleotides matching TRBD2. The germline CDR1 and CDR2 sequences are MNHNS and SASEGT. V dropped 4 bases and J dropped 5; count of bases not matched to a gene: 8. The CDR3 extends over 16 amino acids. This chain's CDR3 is CASSGELAGVQDTQYF. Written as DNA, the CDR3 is TGTGCCAGCAGTGGGGAACTAGCGGGAGTACAAGATACGCAGTATTTT.

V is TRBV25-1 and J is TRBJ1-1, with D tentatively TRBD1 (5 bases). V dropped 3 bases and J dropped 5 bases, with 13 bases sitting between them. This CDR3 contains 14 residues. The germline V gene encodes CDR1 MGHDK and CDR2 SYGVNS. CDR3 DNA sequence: TGTGCCAGCAGTGATACAGGCACCCGGACTGAAGCTTTCTTT. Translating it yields CASSDTGTRTEAFF.

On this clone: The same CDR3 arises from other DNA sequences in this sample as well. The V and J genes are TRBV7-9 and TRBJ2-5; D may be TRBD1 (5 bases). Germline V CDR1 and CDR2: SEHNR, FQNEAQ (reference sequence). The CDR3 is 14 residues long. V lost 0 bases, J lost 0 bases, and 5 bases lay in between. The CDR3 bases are TGTGCCAGCAGCTTAGCAGGGGACCAAGAGACCCAGTACTTC. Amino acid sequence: CASSLAGDQETQYF.

CDR3 protein: CASSRPAGTEAFF. The CDR3 region has the DNA TGTGCCAGCAGCCGGCCGGCGGGCACTGAAGCTTTCTTT. The J gene is TRBJ1-1, the V gene TRBV7-9; D is unresolved. CDR1 and CDR2 (germline): SEHNR, FQNEAQ (reference sequence). The V end was cut by 5 bases, the J end by 4 bases, with 11 bases between. There are 13 residues in the CDR3.

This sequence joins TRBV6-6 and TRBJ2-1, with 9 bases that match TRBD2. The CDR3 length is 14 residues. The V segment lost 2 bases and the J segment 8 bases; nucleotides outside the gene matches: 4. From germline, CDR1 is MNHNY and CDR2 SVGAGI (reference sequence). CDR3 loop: CASSYVAGVYEQFF. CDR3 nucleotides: TGTGCCAGCAGTTACGTAGCGGGAGTTTATGAGCAGTTCTTC.

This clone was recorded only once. This CDR3 is CASSEGLAANTGELFF. CDR3 coding DNA: TGTGCCAGCAGCGAAGGACTAGCGGCGAACACCGGGGAGCTGTTTTTT. The chain employs TRBV5-5 and TRBJ2-2, with 10 bases matching TRBD2. Germline V gene sequence: CDR1 SGHKS, CDR2 YYEKEE (reference sequence). Losses at the gene ends were 4 bases for V and 0 bases for J; bases not matched to a gene: 3. There are 16 residues in the CDR3.

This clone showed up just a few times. The CDR3 DNA follows: TGTGCCAGCAACCTGGGACAGACTAACTATGGCTACACCTTC. Residues: CASNLGQTNYGYTF. The gene calls are TRBV6-6 and TRBJ1-2, with 7 bases matching TRBD1. This CDR3 is built from 14 residues. After removal of 7 bases from V and 0 bases from J, the junction contained 5 bases not matched to a gene. Looked up from germline, CDR1 is MNHNY and CDR2 is SVGAGI (reference sequence).

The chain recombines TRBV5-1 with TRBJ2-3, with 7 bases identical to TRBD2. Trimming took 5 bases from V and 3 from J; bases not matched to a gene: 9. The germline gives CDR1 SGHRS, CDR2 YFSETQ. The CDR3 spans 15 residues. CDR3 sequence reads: CASSPIRGGTDTQYF. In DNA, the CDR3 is TGCGCCAGCAGTCCGATCCGGGGAGGGACAGATACGCAGTATTTT.

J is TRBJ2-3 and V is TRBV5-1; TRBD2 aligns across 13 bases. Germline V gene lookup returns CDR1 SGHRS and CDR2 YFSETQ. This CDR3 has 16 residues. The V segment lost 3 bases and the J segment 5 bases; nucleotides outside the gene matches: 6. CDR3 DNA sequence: TGCGCCAGCAGCTGGGGGACTAGCGGGATCAGAGATACGCAGTATTTT. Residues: CASSWGTSGIRDTQYF.

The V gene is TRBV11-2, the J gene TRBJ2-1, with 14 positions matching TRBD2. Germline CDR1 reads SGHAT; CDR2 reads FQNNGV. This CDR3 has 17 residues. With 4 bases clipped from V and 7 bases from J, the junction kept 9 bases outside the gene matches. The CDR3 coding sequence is TGTGCCAGCAGCTCCCACATCCGGACTAGCGGGAGGAATGAGCAGTTCTTC. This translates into CASSSHIRTSGRNEQFF.

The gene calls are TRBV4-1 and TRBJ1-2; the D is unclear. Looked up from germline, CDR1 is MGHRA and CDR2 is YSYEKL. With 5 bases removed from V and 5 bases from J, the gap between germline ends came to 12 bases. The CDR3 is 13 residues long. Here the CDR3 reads CASSEREAYGYTF. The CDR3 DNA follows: TGCGCCAGCAGCGAAAGGGAGGCTTATGGCTACACCTTC.

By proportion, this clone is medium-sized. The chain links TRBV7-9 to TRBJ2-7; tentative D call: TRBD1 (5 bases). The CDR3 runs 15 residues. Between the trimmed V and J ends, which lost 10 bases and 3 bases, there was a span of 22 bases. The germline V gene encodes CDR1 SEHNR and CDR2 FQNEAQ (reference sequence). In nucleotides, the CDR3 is TGTGCCACCGACAGTTCAAGGGAACTAAACTACGAGCAGTACTTC. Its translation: CATDSSRELNYEQYF.